The sequence of this T cell receptor (beta chain) was determined in a study of CD4+ T cells in melanoma. Points from the study as a whole: Neoantigen-specific CD4+ T cells in melanoma reportedly had diverse differentiation states. A reported correlation linked neoantigen-specific CD4+ T cells to CD8+, macrophage and B cell function.

The method was immunoSEQ multiplex PCR; TCRdb's version includes in-frame clones alone and lacks a portion of them. In the table there are 13,000 or so clones, approximately 72% of which are singletons. For this clone: Its cognate antigen is unknown.

Trimming removed 0 bases at V and 9 bases at J, with 12 bases between. The CDR3 sequence is 13 residues long. Per germline, CDR1 SGHRS and CDR2 YFSETQ. The TCR comes from a human donor with melanoma. The chain is built from TRBV5-1 and TRBJ1-1; D uncertain. The sample was cells from a culture (not recorded whether cultured in vitro). The CDR3 bases are TGCGCCAGCAGCTTGGGGACGGTTAAGAAAGCTTTCTTT. Translating gives CASSLGTVKKAFF.